This T cell receptor beta chain derives from a study of tumor and adjacent non-tumor tissue in lung cancer. V was shortened by 4 bases and J by 2 bases, with 12 bases between the two germline ends. The CDR3 extends over 14 amino acids. Germline V CDR1 and CDR2: MDHEN, SYDVKM. The library came from three nested PCR rounds adapted from ARM-PCR protocols. TCRdb ran MiXCR on the multiplex PCR reads and lists one entry per CDR3 protein. The sample lists some 70,000 distinct CDR3 sequences, around 65% occurring once. No cell sorting was done before RNA was extracted from the tissue. The normal lung tissue was taken more than 3 cm from the tumor edge.

The sample taken for sequencing was distant non-tumor lung tissue. This sequence was found in a woman aged 50 to 65 with non-small cell lung cancer. The V call is TRBV28, the J call TRBJ2-7; D is unclear. The chain's CDR3 is CASSSWTEAYEQYF. The CDR3 nucleotides read TGTGCCAGCAGTTCTTGGACGGAAGCCTACGAGCAGTACTTC.